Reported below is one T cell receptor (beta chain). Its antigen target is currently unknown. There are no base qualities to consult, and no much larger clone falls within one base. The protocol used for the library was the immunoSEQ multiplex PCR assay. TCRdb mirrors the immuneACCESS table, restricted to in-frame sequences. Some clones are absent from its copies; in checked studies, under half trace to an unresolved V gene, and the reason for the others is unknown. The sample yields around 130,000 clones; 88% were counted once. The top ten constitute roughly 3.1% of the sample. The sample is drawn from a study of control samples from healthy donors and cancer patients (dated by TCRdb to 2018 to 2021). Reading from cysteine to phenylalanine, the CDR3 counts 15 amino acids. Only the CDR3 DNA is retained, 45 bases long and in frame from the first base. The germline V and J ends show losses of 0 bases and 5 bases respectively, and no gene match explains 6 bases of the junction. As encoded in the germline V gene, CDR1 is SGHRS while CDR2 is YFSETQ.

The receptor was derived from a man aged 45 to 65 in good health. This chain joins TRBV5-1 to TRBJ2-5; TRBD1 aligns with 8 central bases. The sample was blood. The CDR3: CASSLEGRQGETQYF. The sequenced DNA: TGCGCCAGCAGCTTGGAAGGCCGACAGGGGGAGACCCAGTACTTC.